This T cell receptor beta chain was observed in a study of T cells after yellow fever vaccination. Whole-study results and caveats: After the booster, over 95% of CD4 and 75% to 90% of CD8 primary-response clones were re-detected. The secondary response showed a weaker magnitude and a faster peak, day 5 versus 15. CD4 and CD8 compartments shared a small share of clonotypes.

For TCR, cDNA came from 5'RACE template switching, which added a universal primer site and UMIs. TCRdb reprocessed the 5' RACE reads with MiXCR, giving one entry per CDR3 protein. This table has a few hundred thousand distinct CDR3 sequences, around a sixth appearing once. This clonotype was observed a few times. Its specificity is not known. Sequenced here: PBMCs, sampled 4 to 6 days after the first yellow fever vaccination. This receptor was obtained from a man aged 18 to 29 who received the YFV17D yellow fever vaccine.

The CDR3 nucleotides are TGTGCCAGCAGCTCCCCCCACACCGGGGAGCTGTTTTTT. Amino acids: CASSSPHTGELFF. V and J are TRBV5-5 and TRBJ2-2, with D unresolved. The CDR3 extends over 13 amino acids. V lost 3 bases, J lost 3 bases, and 6 bases lay in between. CDR1 is SGHKS, CDR2 YYEKEE, per germline (reference sequence).